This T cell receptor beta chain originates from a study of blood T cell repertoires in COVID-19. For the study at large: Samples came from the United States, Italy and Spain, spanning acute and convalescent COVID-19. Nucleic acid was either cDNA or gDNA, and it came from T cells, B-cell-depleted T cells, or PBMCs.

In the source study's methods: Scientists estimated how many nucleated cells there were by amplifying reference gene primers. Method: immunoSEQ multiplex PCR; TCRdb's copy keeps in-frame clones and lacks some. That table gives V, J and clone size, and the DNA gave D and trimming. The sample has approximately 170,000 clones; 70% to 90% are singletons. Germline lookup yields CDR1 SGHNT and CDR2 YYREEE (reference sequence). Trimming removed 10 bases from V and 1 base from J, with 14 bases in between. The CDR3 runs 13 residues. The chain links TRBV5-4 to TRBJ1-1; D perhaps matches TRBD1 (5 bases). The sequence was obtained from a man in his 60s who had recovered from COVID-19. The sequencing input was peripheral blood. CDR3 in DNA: TGTGCCGGGGGGATTAGATCGAACACTGAAGCTTTCTTT. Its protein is CAGGIRSNTEAFF.